The present T cell receptor (beta chain) was sequenced within a study of cytomegalovirus exposure and HLA in healthy donors. CDR3 length: 15 residues. V shed 8 bases and J 4 bases; nucleotides not matched to a gene: 9. CDR1 is SNHLY and CDR2 is FYNNEI in the germline V gene. 13 Jbeta primers and 60 Vbeta primers were used for the PCR. Data came from immunoSEQ multiplex PCR; TCRdb stores just in-frame clones and leaves some out. The top ten hold less than 7% of the sample, which has tens of thousands of clones, about 77% seen once. This clonotype originated in a woman aged 25 to 39 in good health and CMV-seronegative. Sequenced material: PBMCs. This rearrangement joins TRBV2 to TRBJ2-1, with 9 positions matching TRBD1. The CDR3 loop is CASPEGQGVYNEQFF. The CDR3 coding sequence is TGTGCCAGCCCTGAGGGACAGGGCGTTTACAATGAGCAGTTCTTC.